These 3 T cell receptor beta chains were all obtained from the same sample, sequenced in a study of control samples from healthy donors and cancer patients. The repertoire was sequenced with immunoSEQ multiplex PCR; TCRdb's copy has only in-frame clones and lacks some. The table has 130,000 to 150,000 clones, about nine tenths seen once. Sequencing used blood. Every receptor here comes from a man aged 30-40 years in good health.

This sequence joins TRBV9 and TRBJ2-3; the match to TRBD2 covers 8 bases. The trim removed 0 bases at V and 5 bases at J, leaving 8 bases unmatched. CDR1 is SGDLS and CDR2 is YYNGEE in the germline V gene. The CDR3 sequence is 16 residues long. The CDR3 spells CASSVATGGSVDTQYF. CDR3 nucleotides: TGTGCCAGCAGCGTAGCTACGGGGGGGTCGGTAGATACGCAGTATTTT.

The rearrangement uses TRBV27 and TRBJ2-6; possibly TRBD1 or TRBD2 for D (6 bases each). Trimming shortened V by 6 bases and J by 4 bases, and 25 bases separated the two germline ends. Germline CDR1 and CDR2: MNHEY and SMNVEV (reference sequence). This CDR3 comprises 19 residues. As DNA, the CDR3 is TGTGCCAGCAGACAGGGACCGGGACTGGGGAGGTCAGGGGCCAACGTCCTGACTTTC. Residues: CASRQGPGLGRSGANVLTF.

The table lists this clone with a count of one. The rearrangement uses TRBV5-6 and TRBJ1-6; D is possibly TRBD1 (6 bases). Germline assignment: CDR1 SGHDT and CDR2 YYEEEE. V lost 0 bases and J 10 bases, leaving 23 bases between the germline ends. This CDR3 comprises 18 residues. The CDR3: CASSLGVGTIFPGSPLHF. The CDR3 DNA reads as TGTGCCAGCAGCTTGGGGGTCGGGACAATATTTCCCGGGTCACCCCTCCACTTT.